The 10 T cell receptor beta chains listed next were all sequenced from one sample in a study of blood T cell repertoires in COVID-19. The repertoire was sequenced with immunoSEQ multiplex PCR; TCRdb's copy has only in-frame clones and lacks some. The data hold 250,000 to 300,000 clones, with roughly nine tenths observed a single time. The sample consisted of peripheral blood. The receptors were sampled from a woman aged 45-65 years who had recovered from COVID-19.

The chain links TRBV28 to TRBJ2-1, with 9 bases matching TRBD2. The CDR3 is 15 amino acids. After removal of 7 bases from V and 2 bases from J, the junction contained 6 bases not matched to a gene. Germline V gives CDR1 MDHEN, CDR2 SYDVKM. The CDR3, as DNA: TGTGCCAGCACCCTAGCGGGAATAGCCTACAATGAGCAGTTCTTC. Protein product: CASTLAGIAYNEQFF.

V and J are TRBV28 and TRBJ1-1, with D possibly matching TRBD1 (5 bases). The CDR3 runs to 13 residues. The germline gives CDR1 MDHEN, CDR2 SYDVKM. The V gene lost 8 bases and the J gene lost 1 base, with 11 bases spanning the gap. The CDR3 loop reads CASETGGNTEAFF. The DNA for the CDR3 is TGTGCCAGCGAGACCGGGGGGAACACTGAAGCTTTCTTT.

The sample holds a few counts of this clone. The chain's CDR3 is CAWSSQGEQFF. In DNA form, the CDR3 reads TGTGCCTGGAGTTCCCAGGGAGAGCAGTTCTTC. The rearrangement links TRBV30 to TRBJ2-1; a possible D gene is TRBD1 (5 bases). CDR1 is GTSNPN and CDR2 is SVGIG in the germline V gene (reference sequence). Trimming took off 2 bases at V and 10 bases at J, with 9 bases between the two ends. This CDR3 has 11 residues.

The rearrangement uses TRBV27 and TRBJ2-2, with unresolved D. The germline CDR1 and CDR2 sequences are MNHEY and SMNVEV (reference sequence). The ends were cut back, 6 bases at V and 6 bases at J, with 8 bases in the middle. CDR3 length equals 12 residues. Here the CDR3 DNA reads TGTGCCAGCAGACCTTTAGCCGGGGAGCTGTTTTTT. The encoded protein is CASRPLAGELFF.

The CDR3 DNA reads as TGTGCCAGCAGCTTTAGCGGGAGGGCCTCGGTAGATGAGCAGTTCTTC. Its translation is CASSFSGRASVDEQFF. V gene TRBV5-4 combines with J gene TRBJ2-1; the match to TRBD2 covers 11 bases. CDR3 length: 16 residues. Trimming took 2 bases from V and 8 from J; bases not matched to a gene: 9. Germline CDR1 is SGHNT and CDR2 is YYREEE (reference sequence).

The rearrangement joins TRBV19 to TRBJ1-2; D perhaps matches TRBD1 (6 bases). Germline CDR1 and CDR2: LNHDA and SQIVND (reference sequence). Trimming removed 3 bases from V and 4 bases from J, with 15 bases in between. The CDR3 contains 15 residues. The CDR3 sequence is CASSMRDNPVYGYTF. The DNA for the CDR3 is TGTGCCAGTAGTATGAGGGACAACCCGGTCTATGGCTACACCTTC.

The rearrangement joins TRBV30 to TRBJ1-6; 8 nucleotides align to TRBD1. CDR1 and CDR2 from the germline V gene are GTSNPN and SVGIG (reference sequence). The trim removed 7 bases at V and 5 bases at J, leaving 7 bases unmatched. The CDR3 runs to 14 residues. CDR3 amino acids: CAYNQGADNSPLHF. The CDR3 nucleotides are TGTGCCTATAACCAGGGGGCCGATAATTCACCCCTCCACTTT.

The chain employs TRBV4-3 and TRBJ2-2; 11 nucleotides agree with TRBD1. V trimming: 4 bases; J trimming: 1 base; junction bases outside the gene matches: 2. CDR1 LGHNA and CDR2 YSLEER come from the germline V gene. CDR3 length: 16 residues. The CDR3 DNA sequence: TGCGCCAGCAGCCGCGGGACAGGGGGGAACACCGGGGAGCTGTTTTTT. It codes for CASSRGTGGNTGELFF.

The chain links TRBV27 to TRBJ2-7; D is unresolved. The V end lost 6 bases, the J end lost 0 bases, and 15 bases lay between the germline ends. The CDR3 is 15 residues long. Germline V gene sequence: CDR1 MNHEY, CDR2 SMNVEV (reference sequence). CDR3 loop: CASSLDRMGSYEQYF. Here the CDR3 DNA reads TGTGCCAGCAGCCTAGACCGGATGGGCTCCTACGAGCAGTACTTC.

This chain uses TRBV3-1 (or the pseudogene TRBV3-2) with TRBJ1-1; D gene uncertain. Germline V gene data show CDR1 as LGHDT and CDR2 as YNNKEL (reference sequence). CDR3 size: 11 residues. Trimming left V 2 bases short and J 7 bases short, with 5 bases between. The CDR3 DNA reads as TGTGCCAGCAGCCAAACGGGTGAAGCTTTCTTT. Translated, it gives CASSQTGEAFF.